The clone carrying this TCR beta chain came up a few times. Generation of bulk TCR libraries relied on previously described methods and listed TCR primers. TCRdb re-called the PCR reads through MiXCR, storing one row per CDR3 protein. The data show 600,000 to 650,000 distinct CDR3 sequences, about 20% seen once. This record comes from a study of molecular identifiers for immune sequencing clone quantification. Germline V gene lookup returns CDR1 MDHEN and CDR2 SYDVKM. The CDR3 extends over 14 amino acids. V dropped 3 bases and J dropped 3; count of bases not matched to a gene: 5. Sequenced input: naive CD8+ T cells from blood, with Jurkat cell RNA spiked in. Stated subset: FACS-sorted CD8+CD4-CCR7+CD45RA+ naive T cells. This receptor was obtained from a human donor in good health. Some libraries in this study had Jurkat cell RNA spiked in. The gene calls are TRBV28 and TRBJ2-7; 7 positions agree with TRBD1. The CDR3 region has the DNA TGTGCCAGCAGTTTTAGACAGGGAATCTACGAGCAGTACTTC. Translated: CASSFRQGIYEQYF.